This is a list of T cell receptor beta chains from one sample in a study of OX40 agonist ivuxolimab in advanced cancers. Data came from immunoSEQ multiplex PCR; TCRdb stores just in-frame clones and leaves some out. The sample includes 55,000 to 75,000 clones, more than 70% of them seen just once. Sample: CD4+ or CD8+ T cells sorted from blood, taken in a trial of the OX40 agonist ivuxolimab. All receptors come from an adult with an advanced solid tumor such as melanoma, head and neck, liver or kidney cancer. The CDR3 runs from the conserved cysteine through the conserved F or W. D genes are given only for firm matches. For some rows the clone size is stated as once, few or many, or as a class when expanded; others skip it.

TRBJ1-2 | TRBD1 | TRBV19 | NA | TGTGCCAGTAGTATCGCCGTAACAGGGGGCTATGGCTACACCTTC | CASSIAVTGGYGYTF
TRBJ1-2 | TRBD1 | TRBV19 | once | TGTGCCAGTAGTAGCTCCCCCGGCGACAGGGCTACTAACTATGGCTACACCTTC | CASSSSPGDRATNYGYTF
TRBJ1-3 | NA | TRBV9 | NA | TGTGCCAGCGGACAGACCAGCTCTGGAAACACCATATATTTT | CASGQTSSGNTIYF
TRBJ2-2 | NA | TRBV9 | NA | TGTGCCAGCAGAAGCTCCGGGACGGCCGGGGAGCTGTTTTTT | CASRSSGTAGELFF
TRBJ2-1 | TRBD2 | TRBV2 | NA | TGTGCCACCTCAGGCGGGAGGGCCGCTGAGCAGTTCTTC | CATSGGRAAEQFF
TRBJ2-3 | TRBD1 | TRBV7-3 | NA | TGTGCCAGCAGCCGCGACAGGGGGGGAGGAGATACGCAGTATTTT | CASSRDRGGGDTQYF
TRBJ1-2 | NA | TRBV12-5 | NA | TGTGCTAGTGGTTTGGAGGGGAACTATGGCTACACCTTC | CASGLEGNYGYTF
TRBJ2-5 | NA | TRBV4-3 | NA | TGCGCCAGCAGCCAATACCGGGGCATAGGCGGGGAGACCCAGTACTTC | CASSQYRGIGGETQYF
TRBJ1-1 | NA | TRBV11-2 | NA | TGTGCCAGCAGCCCCCAGAGAGGGAACACTGAAGCTTTCTTT | CASSPQRGNTEAFF
TRBJ2-7 | TRBD1 | TRBV7-2 | NA | TGTGCCAGCAGCCGACAGGGGGCGCGCGAGCAGTACTTC | CASSRQGAREQYF
TRBJ2-2 | TRBD1 | TRBV18 | NA | TGTGCCAGCTCACCGGGACAGGCGAACACCGGGGAGCTGTTTTTT | CASSPGQANTGELFF
TRBJ2-7 | NA | TRBV5-1 | NA | TGCGCCAGCAGCTTGGCGGACCTCTCCTACGAGCAGTACTTC | CASSLADLSYEQYF
TRBJ2-1 | TRBD2 | TRBV30 | NA | TGTGCCTGGAGTGTCGGACTAGCGGGAAAGGATGAGCAGTTCTTC | CAWSVGLAGKDEQFF
TRBJ2-3 | TRBD1 | TRBV5-6 | NA | TGTGCCAGCAGCTTGGTACAGGGGGCAGATACGCAGTATTTT | CASSLVQGADTQYF
TRBJ2-1 | NA | TRBV21-1 | NA | TGTGCCAGCAGCAAAGCGCTTTCGGGCGGGTTTTACAATGAGCAGTTCTTC | CASSKALSGGFYNEQFF
TRBJ1-2 | NA | TRBV7-2 | few | TGTGCCAGCAGCCCATCGGACGGAGGGAAGGGAAGCTATGGCTACACCTTC | CASSPSDGGKGSYGYTF
TRBJ2-7 | TRBD1 | TRBV5-1 | once | TGCGCCAGCAGCCCGGGACAGGGGGCGAGGTCGAGCGAGCAGTACTTC | CASSPGQGARSSEQYF
TRBJ2-3 | TRBD1 | TRBV5-4 | once | TGTGCCAGCAGCTTTTCGCCGGGACAGACTAGCACAGATACGCAGTATTTT | CASSFSPGQTSTDTQYF
TRBJ2-3 | TRBD1 | TRBV7-2 | NA | TGTGCCAGCAGCCTCCGGACAGGGGCAGATACGCAGTATTTT | CASSLRTGADTQYF
TRBJ2-5 | NA | TRBV5-5 | NA | TGTGCCAGCACTTTACAGGGCCCCAAAGAGACCCAGTACTTC | CASTLQGPKETQYF
TRBJ1-1 | TRBD1 | TRBV7-9 | once | TGTGCCAGCAGCGCCCAACAGGGGATGAACACTGAAGCTTTCTTT | CASSAQQGMNTEAFF
TRBJ1-5 | NA | TRBV10-3 | NA | TGTGCCATCAGTGACGAGGGAATGGACAATCAGCCCCAGCATTTT | CAISDEGMDNQPQHF
TRBJ1-2 | NA | TRBV19 | few | TGTGCCAGTAGTGTATGGGGCTATGGCTACACCTTC | CASSVWGYGYTF
TRBJ2-3 | NA | TRBV10-3 | NA | TGTGCCATCAGTGTAGGGGCGAGCACAGATACGCAGTATTTT | CAISVGASTDTQYF
TRBJ1-5 | NA | TRBV21-1 | NA | TGTGCCAGCAGCAAACCCCCATTGGGACCGACCAATCAGCCCCAGCATTTT | CASSKPPLGPTNQPQHF
TRBJ1-1 | NA | TRBV2 | few | TGTGCCAGCAGTGAAGGTGACATATCGCTCAGGACTGAAGCTTTCTTT | CASSEGDISLRTEAFF
TRBJ2-1 | NA | TRBV7-3 | NA | TGTGCCAGCGCTCTCCACGCCAATGAGCAGTTCTTC | CASALHANEQFF
TRBJ1-4 | TRBD1 | TRBV2 | NA | TGTGCCAGCACTGGAGGGGGCGGTGAAAAACTGTTTTTT | CASTGGGGEKLFF
TRBJ1-1 | NA | TRBV20-1 | NA | TGCAGTGCCACGACAGGTCCGGGAGCTTTCTTT | CSATTGPGAFF
TRBJ2-3 | NA | TRBV20-1 | NA | TGCAGTGCAGAAAACACAGATACGCAGTATTTT | CSAENTDTQYF
TRBJ2-3 | NA | TRBV6-6 | NA | TGTGCCAGCAGTTACCGGCTGAGCACAGATACGCAGTATTTT | CASSYRLSTDTQYF
TRBJ1-6 | NA | TRBV7-9 | NA | TGTGCCAGCAGCCGACAGTATTTGAATTCACCCCTCCACTTT | CASSRQYLNSPLHF
TRBJ1-2 | NA | TRBV6-5 | NA | TGTGCCAGCAGTTCCCGTCAACAGGGCTACACCTTC | CASSSRQQGYTF
TRBJ2-5 | NA | TRBV11-1 | NA | TGTGCCAGCAGTCTAATCGTTGGAGAGACCCAGTACTTC | CASSLIVGETQYF
TRBJ2-3 | NA | TRBV18 | NA | TGTGCCAGCTCACCCCCGGGACGGAGCACAGATACGCAGTATTTT | CASSPPGRSTDTQYF
TRBJ2-1 | NA | TRBV2 | NA | TGTGCCAGCACTCTAGCCGGGGGTTACAATGAGCAGTTCTTC | CASTLAGGYNEQFF
TRBJ2-7 | NA | TRBV11-2 | NA | TGTGCCAGCAGCTTAGGCAGGTTCGACGAGCAGTACTTC | CASSLGRFDEQYF
TRBJ1-3 | NA | TRBV27 | NA | TGTGCCAGCAGTCCCTCTGGGGGGAATGGAAACACCATATATTTT | CASSPSGGNGNTIYF
TRBJ2-3 | TRBD2 | TRBV5-1 | once | TGCGCCAGCAGCTTGGGGACTAGCGGGACGAACACAGATACGCAGTATTTT | CASSLGTSGTNTDTQYF
TRBJ2-5 | TRBD2 | TRBV6-5 | NA | TGTGCCAGCAGTTCGTTGTGGCGGGGGCAAGAGACCCAGTACTTC | CASSSLWRGQETQYF
TRBJ2-7 | TRBD2 | TRBV28 | NA | TGTGCCAGCAGTTCCGGGAGGGGGGGATACGAGCAGTACTTC | CASSSGRGGYEQYF